A selection of T cell receptor beta chains follows, all from one sample in a study of T cell repertoires in ileal Crohn's disease. The protocol was immunoSEQ multiplex PCR, while the TCRdb copy is restricted to in-frame clones and leaves out a portion. The sample lists approximately 4,100 clones, about 80% occurring once. Sequencing used ileal tissue. These receptor sequences come from an adult with Crohn's disease. The CDR3 runs from the conserved cysteine through the conserved F or W. The order of the fields is D gene, J gene, clone size, V gene, CDR3 DNA, CDR3 protein. The D gene is left open where the match is weak. Size tells how often a clone was seen (once, few, many) or the class of an expanded clone, and some rows leave it out.

TRBD1 | TRBJ1-6 | few | TRBV2 | TGTGCCAGCAGAGCCGGGACAGGGATTCGTAATTCACCCCTCCACTTT | CASRAGTGIRNSPLHF
TRBD1 | TRBJ1-4 | . | TRBV30 | TGTGCCTGGAGCCGAAAGACAGGGGGGAATGAAAAACTGTTTTTT | CAWSRKTGGNEKLFF
TRBD1 | TRBJ2-5 | . | TRBV28 | TGTGCCAGCAGTCCCACAGGGGTAGAGACCCAGTACTTC | CASSPTGVETQYF
. | TRBJ1-4 | few | TRBV14 | TGTGCCAGCAGCCAAGGGCGGGGGGAAAAACTGTTTTTT | CASSQGRGEKLFF
TRBD1 | TRBJ1-5 | once | TRBV29-1 | TGCAGCGCAAAAGGGGGCGCGCCTCAGCCCCAGCATTTT | CSAKGGAPQPQHF
. | TRBJ1-1 | . | TRBV5-5 | TGTGCCAGCAGCTCTCTAATGAACACTGAAGCTTTCTTT | CASSSLMNTEAFF
. | TRBJ2-7 | . | TRBV29-1 | TGCAGCGTTGAAGATATGGGACACCCCTACGAGCAGTACTTC | CSVEDMGHPYEQYF
. | TRBJ1-2 | . | TRBV29-1 | TGCAGCGTTGAGGGCCAGGGAGGCTATGGCTACACCTTC | CSVEGQGGYGYTF
TRBD1 | TRBJ2-7 | . | TRBV4-1 | TGCGCCAGCAGCCAAGCGTCCGGGACAGGGGCCTACGAGCAGTACTTC | CASSQASGTGAYEQYF
. | TRBJ2-7 | . | TRBV4-1 | TGCGCCAGCAGCCACGGACAGACCTACGAGCAGTACTTC | CASSHGQTYEQYF
. | TRBJ1-2 | . | TRBV21-1 | TGTGCCAGCACAGAGGGAGGGGAAAATGGCTACACCTTC | CASTEGGENGYTF
. | TRBJ2-2 | . | TRBV19 | TGTGCCAGTAGCCGCCTCCGATTTCATCGGCCGGGAGCTGTTTTT | CASSRLRFHRPGAVF
TRBD2 | TRBJ2-3 | . | TRBV27 | TGTGCCAGCAACCAACTAGCGACTAGCACAGATACGCAGTATTTT | CASNQLATSTDTQYF
TRBD1 | TRBJ1-1 | . | TRBV5-1 | TGCGCCAGCAGCGTTACCGGGACAGGGACTGAAGCTTTCTTT | CASSVTGTGTEAFF
TRBD2 | TRBJ2-3 | . | TRBV27 | TGTGCCAGCAGGGGGCGGGGGGGTCGCACAGATACGCAGTATTTT | CASRGRGGRTDTQYF
TRBD1 | TRBJ1-2 | . | TRBV18 | TGTGCCAGCTCACCTCTCGCAGCGACAGGGCAAGGCTACACCTTC | CASSPLAATGQGYTF
. | TRBJ2-3 | . | TRBV5-1 | TGCGCCACCTCCCCGGGGGTTTTAGATACGCAGTATTTT | CATSPGVLDTQYF
TRBD1 | TRBJ2-7 | . | TRBV5-6 | TGTGCCAGCAGTCCCGGACAGGGGGACTACGAGCAGTACTTC | CASSPGQGDYEQYF
. | TRBJ2-6 | few | TRBV18 | TGTGCCAGCTCACCACCGAGAGTCTCTGGGGCCAACGTCCTGACTTTC | CASSPPRVSGANVLTF
TRBD1 | TRBJ2-1 | . | TRBV5-4 | TGTGCCAGCAGCTTACAGGGGGGTATAGGTGAGCAGTTCTTC | CASSLQGGIGEQFF
. | TRBJ1-1 | few | TRBV5-1 | TGCGCCAGCAGCTTGGAGGCTCGCGAGGGCACTGAAGCTTTCTTT | CASSLEAREGTEAFF
. | TRBJ1-5 | . | TRBV6-1 | TGTGCCAGCAGGGACAGCGATCAGCCCCAGCATTTT | CASRDSDQPQHF
TRBD1 | TRBJ1-6 | . | TRBV4-1 | TGCGCCAGCAGCCAAGATCCTCACCAGGGGGCGCGTAATTCACCCCTCCACTTT | CASSQDPHQGARNSPLHF
TRBD1 | TRBJ2-7 | . | TRBV27 | TGTGCCAGCAGATACAGGGGAACCCTCTCCTACGAGCAGTACTTC | CASRYRGTLSYEQYF
. | TRBJ2-3 | . | TRBV6-6 | TGTGCCAGCAGTTACTTGGGGGGGCGCCCCACAGATACGCAGTATTTT | CASSYLGGRPTDTQYF
TRBD1 | TRBJ2-3 | . | TRBV5-1 | TGCGCCAGCAGCTTTGACAGGGGGTGGTATTTT | CASSFDRGWYF
TRBD2 | TRBJ2-7 | . | TRBV27 | TGTGCCAGCTCACTAGCGGGGGGGCGGGGATACGAGCAGTACTTC | CASSLAGGRGYEQYF
. | TRBJ1-6 | . | TRBV19 | TGTGCCAGTAGAACAGGTTTGAATTCACCCCTCCACTTT | CASRTGLNSPLHF
. | TRBJ1-2 | . | TRBV4-1 | TGCGCCAGCAGCCAACTCGGTCTCTATGGCTACACCTTC | CASSQLGLYGYTF
. | TRBJ2-1 | . | TRBV18 | TGTGCCAGCTCACCCGAGGCGACTGAGCAGTTCTTC | CASSPEATEQFF
. | TRBJ1-6 | . | TRBV12-5 | TGTGCTAGTGGTTTCTCCCCCACAGGGAATTCCCCCCTCCACTTT | CASGFSPTGNSPLHF
. | TRBJ1-2 | few | TRBV2 | TGTGCCAGCAGTGAAGCGCTAGGCCTGATTGACGGCTACACCTTC | CASSEALGLIDGYTF
. | TRBJ2-1 | few | TRBV6-7 | TGTGCCAGCAGTTATGCCTCGGATGAGCAGTTCTTC | CASSYASDEQFF
. | TRBJ2-7 | few | TRBV29-1 | TGCAGCCCCCCGCGGCGGGAAGACTACGAGCAGTACTTC | CSPPRREDYEQYF
. | TRBJ2-2 | . | TRBV25-1 | TGTGCCAGCAGTGAGGGGCAAAGGCCCGGGGAGCTGTTTTTT | CASSEGQRPGELFF
TRBD1 | TRBJ1-1 | . | TRBV5-5 | TGTGCCAGCAGCCTAAACAGGGGGGTGAACACTGAAGCTTTCTTT | CASSLNRGVNTEAFF
. | TRBJ1-5 | . | TRBV30 | TGTGCCTGGAGCCAAGGAGGGGGGGGTTGGGGCAATCAGCCCCAGCATTTT | CAWSQGGGGWGNQPQHF
TRBD1 | TRBJ1-2 | . | TRBV29-1 | TGCAGCGTTCGGACAGGGGGTAACTATGGCTACACCTTC | CSVRTGGNYGYTF
. | TRBJ1-6 | . | TRBV19 | TGTGCCAGTAGTATCGATTTAACAGGAAATAATTCACCCCTCCACTTT | CASSIDLTGNNSPLHF
. | TRBJ2-1 | . | TRBV11-3 | TGTGCCAGCAGCCCGAGCGGGTCGAGGGGAGTCAATGAGCAGTTCTTC | CASSPSGSRGVNEQFF
. | TRBJ2-2 | . | TRBV5-1 | TGCGCCAGCAGCTTAGGCGGGAACACCGGGGAGCTGTTTTTT | CASSLGGNTGELFF
TRBD1 | TRBJ2-1 | . | TRBV11-2 | TGTGCCAGCAGCTTAGGTTGGGACAGGGGGCGTCGAAATGAGCAGTTCTTC | CASSLGWDRGRRNEQFF
. | TRBJ1-5 | . | TRBV30 | TGTGCCTGGAGTAACAGGGGCAATCAGCCCCAGCATTTT | CAWSNRGNQPQHF
TRBD1 | TRBJ2-1 | . | TRBV2 | TGTGCCAGCACCTTACGGGACAGTATGTACCACAATGAGCAGTTCTTC | CASTLRDSMYHNEQFF
. | TRBJ2-5 | once | TRBV11-2 | TGTGCCAGCAGCGAATCGCGAAGCGAGACCCAGTACTTC | CASSESRSETQYF
TRBD1 | TRBJ1-5 | . | TRBV28 | TGTGCCAGCAGTGCCCTGATGCAGGGGGATCAGCCCCAGCATTTT | CASSALMQGDQPQHF
TRBD1 | TRBJ2-1 | once | TRBV29-1 | TGCAGCGCCAGGGGAACAGGGGAATCCTACAATGAGCAGTTCTTC | CSARGTGESYNEQFF
. | TRBJ1-1 | . | TRBV2 | TGTGCCAGCAGCAAAAAGGGGATGACTGAAGCTTTCTTT | CASSKKGMTEAFF
TRBD1 | TRBJ2-5 | . | TRBV18 | TGTGCCAGCTCACCAACAGGGGCTGAAGAGACCCAGTACTTC | CASSPTGAEETQYF
. | TRBJ1-2 | . | TRBV6-1 | TGTGCCAGCAGTGAAGCGCCCCAGGGTAACTATGGCTACACCTTC | CASSEAPQGNYGYTF